These 20 T cell receptor beta chains were all obtained from the same sample, sequenced in a study of T cell responses to AZD1222 COVID-19 vaccine. Using immunoSEQ multiplex PCR, the repertoire was profiled, and TCRdb retains in-frame clones only, with some absent. The table has some 150,000 clones, 82% seen once. The sample here was peripheral blood, taken on day 0 of MenACWY control vaccination. These receptors were obtained from an adult in good health.

This chain joins TRBV28 and TRBJ2-2; D possibly corresponds to TRBD2 (5 bases). Germline V gene data show CDR1 as MDHEN and CDR2 as SYDVKM. The CDR3 runs 15 residues. V lost 4 bases, J lost 0 bases, and 9 bases lay in between. In DNA form, the CDR3 reads TGTGCCAGCAGTTGGACCGGGGCGAACACCGGGGAGCTGTTTTTT. Its translation: CASSWTGANTGELFF.

This chain links TRBV7-2 with TRBJ1-3; TRBD1 might be the D (6 bases). Germline CDR1 reads SGHTA; CDR2 reads FQGNSA. V was pared by 5 bases and J by 3 bases, with 17 bases between. The CDR3 length is 16 residues. CDR3 protein: CASSLAGAAGGNTIYF. The CDR3 coding sequence is TGTGCCAGCAGCCTTGCAGGGGCCGCGGGTGGAAACACCATATATTTT. Combining the CDR3 with reference TRBV7-2 and TRBJ1-3 gives the whole variable domain GAGVSQSPSNKVTEKGKDVELRCDPISGHTALYWYRQSLGQGLEFLIYFQGNSAPDKSGLPSDRFSAERTGGSVSTLTIQRTQQEDSAVYLCASSLAGAAGGNTIYFGEGSWLTVV.

With regard to this clone: In the same sample, other DNA sequences code for this CDR3. V and J are TRBV28 and TRBJ1-3; 9 bases match TRBD1. Germline assignment: CDR1 MDHEN and CDR2 SYDVKM. V was pared by 1 base and J by 4 bases, with 5 bases of the junction left unmatched. The CDR3 sequence is 16 residues long. CDR3 residues: CASSLYGTGLGNTIYF. The DNA of the CDR3 is TGTGCCAGCAGTTTATACGGGACAGGGTTAGGAAACACCATATATTTT. The variable domain in full, completed from reference TRBV28 and TRBJ1-3, reads DVKVTQSSRYLVKRTGEKVFLECVQDMDHENMFWYRQDPGLGLRLIYFSYDVKMKEKGDIPEGYSVSREKKERFSLILESASTNQTSMYLCASSLYGTGLGNTIYFGEGSWLTVV.

The chain carries TRBV6-5 and TRBJ1-6; TRBD1 matches 7 bases. There are 14 residues in the CDR3. V shed 4 bases and J 7 bases; nucleotides not matched to a gene: 4. Germline V gene data show CDR1 as MNHEY and CDR2 as SVGAGI. The DNA for the CDR3 is TGTGCCAGCAGTTCGCAACAGGGGAATTCACCCCTCCACTTT. As protein: CASSSQQGNSPLHF.

This clone came up many times. The chain joins TRBV4-2 to TRBJ2-2; no clear D. Germline V gene lookup returns CDR1 LGHNA and CDR2 YNFKEQ. V lost 5 bases, J lost 4 bases, and 17 bases lay in between. There are 16 residues in the CDR3. CDR3 in amino acids: CASSSSVGAPTGELFF. The CDR3 DNA reads as TGTGCCAGCAGCTCTTCCGTTGGAGCCCCCACCGGGGAGCTGTTTTTT.

This chain links TRBV7-2 with TRBJ2-7; maybe TRBD2 (5 bases). Per germline, CDR1 SGHTA and CDR2 FQGNSA. V was pared by 4 bases and J by 2 bases, with 12 bases between. The CDR3 length is 14 residues. CDR3: CASSSAVGPYEQYF. The CDR3 coding sequence is TGTGCCAGCAGCTCAGCGGTGGGTCCCTACGAGCAGTACTTC.

This clone has only a few counts. This sequence joins TRBV28 and TRBJ1-5; tentative D call: TRBD1 (6 bases). The V end lost 4 bases, the J end lost 12 bases, and 13 bases lay between the germline ends. Germline V CDR1 and CDR2: MDHEN, SYDVKM. This CDR3 has 12 amino acids. The CDR3 bases are TGTGCCAGCAGTTCAAACAGGGCCGACCAGCATTTT. Translated, it gives CASSSNRADQHF. The full variable domain, completed using reference TRBV28 and TRBJ1-5, is DVKVTQSSRYLVKRTGEKVFLECVQDMDHENMFWYRQDPGLGLRLIYFSYDVKMKEKGDIPEGYSVSREKKERFSLILESASTNQTSMYLCASSSNRADQHFGDGTRLSIL.

This rearrangement joins TRBV7-2 to TRBJ1-1; no definite D call. The CDR3 covers 13 residues. Germline V gene lookup returns CDR1 SGHTA and CDR2 FQGNSA. The V and J ends lost 0 bases and 4 bases respectively, with 6 bases between them. For the CDR3, the DNA is TGTGCCAGCAGCTTAGCCGAGGCCACTGAAGCTTTCTTT. Encoded protein: CASSLAEATEAFF.

V usage is TRBV7-9 and J usage is TRBJ1-2; D remains ambiguous. The V end lost 7 bases, the J end lost 6 bases, and 12 bases lay between the germline ends. CDR3 size: 12 residues. Germline lookup yields CDR1 SEHNR and CDR2 FQNEAQ (reference sequence). The CDR3 here is CASTLQDDGYTF. CDR3 in DNA: TGTGCCAGCACCCTCCAGGACGATGGCTACACCTTC.

This clone showed up just a few times. This chain joins TRBV4-1 and TRBJ1-3, with D unresolved. Germline V gene lookup returns CDR1 MGHRA and CDR2 YSYEKL. This CDR3 spans 17 amino acids. Trimming shortened V by 0 bases and J by 0 bases, and 12 bases separated the two germline ends. The CDR3 region has the DNA TGCGCCAGCAGCCAAGAGAGGACGGGGTTCTCTGGAAACACCATATATTTT. This gives the protein CASSQERTGFSGNTIYF.

The chain has TRBV5-1 and TRBJ2-2; no definite D call. Germline loops: CDR1 SGHRS, CDR2 YFSETQ. The CDR3 totals 16 residues. V was cut by 0 bases and J by 0 bases, with 9 bases left in between. CDR3 sequence reads: CASSLARQPNTGELFF. The CDR3 coding sequence is TGCGCCAGCAGCTTGGCCCGGCAGCCGAACACCGGGGAGCTGTTTTTT.

V and J are TRBV3-1 (or the pseudogene TRBV3-2) and TRBJ1-1; no definite D call. The V gene lost 0 bases and the J gene lost 1 base, with 9 bases spanning the gap. Germline CDR1 is LGHDT and CDR2 is YNNKEL (reference sequence). There are 15 residues in the CDR3. The CDR3 DNA reads as TGTGCCAGCAGCCAAGAATCGCCAGCGAACACTGAAGCTTTCTTT. Translating gives CASSQESPANTEAFF.

The V gene is TRBV27, the J gene TRBJ1-2; D gene uncertain. The CDR3 is 14 amino acids. V was clipped by 4 bases and J by 0 bases, with 9 bases between them. CDR1 MNHEY and CDR2 SMNVEV come from the germline V gene (reference sequence). CDR3 nucleotides: TGTGCCAGCAGTTGGAAACCTACTAACTATGGCTACACCTTC. Protein sequence: CASSWKPTNYGYTF.

The V and J genes are TRBV18 and TRBJ2-7; 7 bases align to TRBD1. With 5 bases clipped from V and 3 bases from J, the junction kept 7 bases outside the gene matches. This CDR3 spans 14 amino acids. The germline V gene encodes CDR1 KGHSH and CDR2 LQKENI. The CDR3 coding sequence is TGTGCCAGCTCAACCGGGACAGATTTCTACGAGCAGTACGTC. Its translation: CASSTGTDFYEQYV.

This chain joins TRBV18 and TRBJ2-7; the D is unclear. V was clipped by 3 bases and J by 7 bases, with 13 bases between them. This CDR3 has 13 amino acids. Per the germline V gene, CDR1 is KGHSH and CDR2 is LQKENI. This CDR3 reads CASSPGAATEQYF. The CDR3 DNA is TGTGCCAGCTCACCGGGCGCTGCTACGGAGCAGTACTTC. The whole variable domain, remainder taken from reference TRBV18 and TRBJ2-7, is NAGVMQNPRHLVRRRGQEARLRCSPMKGHSHVYWYRQLPEEGLKFMVYLQKENIIDESGMPKERFSAEFPKEGPSILRIQQVVRGDSAAYFCASSPGAATEQYFGPGTRLTVT.

V and J are TRBV5-1 and TRBJ1-1, with D uncertain. V lost 0 bases to trimming and J lost 0 bases, with 3 bases between them. The CDR3 covers 13 residues. Germline CDR1 is SGHRS and CDR2 is YFSETQ. CDR3 DNA: TGCGCCAGCAGCTTGGAGGTGAACACTGAAGCTTTCTTT. As protein: CASSLEVNTEAFF.

This clone came up once. V and J are TRBV30 and TRBJ2-4, with D maybe TRBD1 (6 bases). The CDR3 contains 16 residues. The V gene lost 2 bases and the J gene lost 0 bases, with 14 bases spanning the gap. From germline, CDR1 is GTSNPN and CDR2 SVGIG (reference sequence). CDR3 in amino acids: CAWSLGQGLAKNIQYF. In nucleotides, the CDR3 is TGTGCCTGGAGTTTAGGGCAGGGGTTAGCCAAAAACATTCAGTACTTC.

The V and J genes are TRBV18 and TRBJ2-2; no definite D call. Germline values: CDR1 KGHSH, CDR2 LQKENI. Trimming took off 2 bases at V and 1 base at J, with 5 bases between the two ends. CDR3 size: 14 residues. The CDR3 bases are TGTGCCAGCTCACCAGAACTGAACACCGGGGAGCTGTTTTTT. Its translation is CASSPELNTGELFF. The full variable domain, rest sourced from reference TRBV18 and TRBJ2-2, is NAGVMQNPRHLVRRRGQEARLRCSPMKGHSHVYWYRQLPEEGLKFMVYLQKENIIDESGMPKERFSAEFPKEGPSILRIQQVVRGDSAAYFCASSPELNTGELFFGEGSRLTVL.

This clone was found a few times. The rearrangement links TRBV6-6 to TRBJ1-5, with TRBD1 matching over 8 bases. The CDR3 length is 16 residues. The germline CDR1 and CDR2 sequences are MNHNY and SVGAGI (reference sequence). V dropped 5 bases and J dropped 2; count of bases not matched to a gene: 8. CDR3 residues: CASSPTHRGGNQPQHF. CDR3 nucleotides: TGTGCCAGCAGTCCGACCCACAGGGGGGGCAATCAGCCCCAGCATTTT.

The chain links TRBV3-1 (or the pseudogene TRBV3-2) to TRBJ2-3, with 14 bases lining up with TRBD2. The CDR3 has 15 amino acids. The V segment lost 6 bases and the J segment 6 bases; nucleotides outside the gene matches: 5. The germline V gene encodes CDR1 LGHDT and CDR2 YNNKEL (reference sequence). CDR3 region: CASRGTSGGGDTQYF. CDR3 sequence (DNA): TGTGCCAGCAGGGGGACTAGCGGGGGTGGGGATACGCAGTATTTT.